The 27 T cell receptor beta chains below all came from one sample that was sequenced in a study of blood T cell repertoires in COVID-19. TCRdb keeps only in-frame clones here, not all; method: immunoSEQ multiplex PCR. The profile covers some 250,000 clones, with 80% to 90% appearing a single time and 1.5% to 2% taken by the ten largest. Sequences were obtained from PBMCs or T cells enriched from blood (not recorded which). Every receptor here comes from a woman between 50 and 59 years old who had recovered from COVID-19.

J is TRBJ1-6 and V is TRBV5-4; unclear D gene. The CDR3 consists of 15 residues. Trimming took 0 bases from V and 7 from J, leaving 11 bases between them. Germline values: CDR1 SGHNT, CDR2 YYREEE (reference sequence). The CDR3, as DNA: TGTGCCAGCAGCTTGGGTTCGACTGGGAATTCACCCCTCCACTTT. This sequence encodes CASSLGSTGNSPLHF.

This rearrangement joins TRBV5-1 to TRBJ1-1; D is undetermined. The CDR3 is made up of 15 amino acids. Trimming cost V 5 bases and J 1 base, with 15 bases left between them. Per germline, CDR1 SGHRS and CDR2 YFSETQ. CDR3 coding DNA: TGCGCCAGCAGTTTACTACGTGGCCGGAACACTGAAGCTTTCTTT. The encoded protein is CASSLLRGRNTEAFF.

The chain uses TRBV7-9 and TRBJ1-3; possible D gene TRBD1, 5 bases. In germline, CDR1 is SEHNR, CDR2 FQNEAQ (reference sequence). Trimming removed 5 bases at V and 0 bases at J, with 8 bases between. This CDR3 has 14 residues. CDR3 nucleotides: TGTGCCAGCAGCCCGGGGGTCTCTGGAAACACCATATATTTT. Its translation: CASSPGVSGNTIYF.

This clone has just a few counts. This chain uses TRBV13 with TRBJ2-1, with D tentatively TRBD1 (8 bases). The ends were cut back, 7 bases at V and 7 bases at J, with 17 bases in the middle. The CDR3 is 14 amino acids. CDR1 PRHDT and CDR2 FYEKMQ come from the germline V gene (reference sequence). The CDR3 loop reads CASTTGGGVNEQFF. The CDR3 nucleotides are TGTGCCAGCACCACAGGGGGGGGAGTGAATGAGCAGTTCTTC.

This clone occurred a few times. The chain is built from TRBV25-1 and TRBJ1-2; perhaps TRBD1 as D (5 bases). With 4 bases removed from V and 8 bases from J, the gap between germline ends came to 14 bases. The germline V gene encodes CDR1 MGHDK and CDR2 SYGVNS. The CDR3 contains 13 residues. The CDR3 here is CASSATGHWGYTF. The CDR3 DNA reads TGTGCCAGCAGTGCTACAGGTCATTGGGGCTACACCTTC.

CDR3 in amino acids: CASSLRGQYEQYF. The CDR3 DNA sequence: TGTGCCAGCAGCTTAAGGGGGCAGTACGAGCAGTACTTC. This chain uses TRBV13 with TRBJ2-7, with 7 bases matching TRBD1. Per germline, CDR1 PRHDT and CDR2 FYEKMQ (reference sequence). The ends lost 2 bases at V and 4 bases at J; junction bases unmatched: 2. The CDR3 length is 13 residues.

This clone is a singleton in its sample. The rearrangement uses TRBV5-1 and TRBJ1-3; D unresolved. The CDR3 extends over 14 amino acids. Germline CDR1 reads SGHRS; CDR2 reads YFSETQ. Trimming shortened V by 5 bases and J by 2 bases, and 11 bases separated the two germline ends. CDR3 loop: CASSEGRPGNTIYF. The CDR3 DNA is TGCGCCAGCAGTGAGGGAAGGCCTGGAAACACCATATATTTT. Based on the CDR3 plus reference TRBV5-1 and TRBJ1-3, the full variable domain is KAGVTQTPRYLIKTRGQQVTLSCSPISGHRSVSWYQQTPGQGLQFLFEYFSETQRNKGNFPGRFSGRQFSNSRSEMNVSTLELGDSALYLCASSEGRPGNTIYFGEGSWLTVV.

The genes are TRBV3-1 (or the pseudogene TRBV3-2) and TRBJ2-7, with TRBD2 as a possible D gene (5 bases). Germline assignment: CDR1 LGHDT and CDR2 YNNKEL (reference sequence). Trimming pared 0 bases from V and 6 bases from J, leaving 15 bases between. CDR3 size: 15 residues. In DNA, the CDR3 is TGTGCCAGCAGCCAAGATGGTGGACTTAGCAGCGAGCAGTACTTC. As protein: CASSQDGGLSSEQYF.

The chain combines TRBV19 with TRBJ1-4; D gene ambiguous. Trimming cost V 2 bases and J 8 bases, with 12 bases left between them. The CDR3 has 14 residues. From germline, CDR1 is LNHDA and CDR2 SQIVND (reference sequence). The CDR3 sequence: CASSIRGSQEKLFF. CDR3 DNA: TGTGCCAGTAGTATACGAGGGTCTCAAGAAAAACTGTTTTTT.

This clone has more than one count but fewer than ten. The genes are TRBV14 and TRBJ2-2; D is unresolved. Germline loops: CDR1 SGHDN, CDR2 FVKESK. V was pared by 4 bases and J by 0 bases, with 9 bases between. This CDR3 region has 15 residues. CDR3 region: CASSLRLANTGELFF. The CDR3, as DNA: TGTGCCAGCAGCCTACGACTGGCGAACACCGGGGAGCTGTTTTTT.

This rearrangement joins TRBV5-6 to TRBJ2-2, with D tentatively TRBD2 (6 bases). This CDR3 spans 15 amino acids. The germline gives CDR1 SGHDT, CDR2 YYEEEE. V was pared by 2 bases and J by 2 bases, with 10 bases between. DNA of the CDR3: TGTGCCAGCAGCTTATTGCGGGGTAACACCGGGGAGCTGTTTTTT. Amino acid sequence: CASSLLRGNTGELFF.

The rearrangement links TRBV28 to TRBJ2-1; unclear D gene. The ends were cut back, 8 bases at V and 10 bases at J, with 15 bases in the middle. This CDR3 has 12 amino acids. Per the germline V gene, CDR1 is MDHEN and CDR2 is SYDVKM. In DNA form, the CDR3 reads TGTGCCAGCTCGACACCAAATTGGGAGCAGTTCTTC. Translation: CASSTPNWEQFF.

The chain uses TRBV7-9 and TRBJ1-2; D is ambiguous. The CDR3 extends over 15 amino acids. The germline V gene has CDR1 SEHNR and CDR2 FQNEAQ (reference sequence). The V and J ends lost 0 bases and 4 bases respectively, with 12 bases between them. CDR3 loop: CASSLAGSLSYGYTF. CDR3 in DNA: TGTGCCAGCAGCTTAGCGGGCTCACTGAGCTATGGCTACACCTTC.

This clone has only a few counts. This rearrangement joins TRBV3-1 (or the pseudogene TRBV3-2) to TRBJ2-5; D gene uncertain. V lost 9 bases and J 0 bases, leaving 14 bases between the germline ends. The length of the CDR3 is 14 residues. CDR1 and CDR2 (germline): LGHDT, YNNKEL (reference sequence). CDR3: CASSFRVNQETQYF. DNA of the CDR3: TGTGCCAGTTCTTTCCGGGTAAACCAAGAGACCCAGTACTTC.

J is TRBJ2-1 and V is TRBV7-6, with 7 bases identical to TRBD2. CDR1 SGHVS and CDR2 FNYEAQ come from the germline V gene. The J segment lost 8 bases and the V segment lost 3 bases, leaving 13 bases of the junction unmatched. The CDR3 is 16 amino acids. This CDR3 is CASSLSQGLVIDEQFF. Here the CDR3 DNA reads TGTGCCAGCAGCTTGTCTCAAGGACTAGTTATCGATGAGCAGTTCTTC. Combining the CDR3 with reference TRBV7-6 and TRBJ2-1 gives the whole variable domain GAGVSQSPRYKVTKRGQDVALRCDPISGHVSLYWYRQALGQGPEFLTYFNYEAQQDKSGLPNDRFSAERPEGSISTLTIQRTEQRDSAMYRCASSLSQGLVIDEQFFGPGTRLTVL.

The chain recombines TRBV7-3 with TRBJ2-1, with D perhaps TRBD2 (6 bases). Trimming removed 2 bases at V and 7 bases at J, with 12 bases between. Germline lookup yields CDR1 SGHTA and CDR2 FQGTGA. CDR3 size: 14 residues. The CDR3 nucleotides are TGTGCCAGCAGCTTACAAGGGAGGAAGAATGAGCAGTTCTTC. Translation gives CASSLQGRKNEQFF.

The J gene is TRBJ1-1, the V gene TRBV5-1, with 7 bases aligning to TRBD1. Per germline, CDR1 SGHRS and CDR2 YFSETQ. V trimming: 4 bases; J trimming: 1 base; junction bases outside the gene matches: 4. The CDR3 contains 14 residues. This chain's CDR3 is CASSPWTGNTEAFF. CDR3 bases: TGCGCCAGCAGCCCCTGGACAGGGAACACTGAAGCTTTCTTT.

The chain is built from TRBV2 and TRBJ2-3, with 7 bases identical to TRBD2. This CDR3 has 15 residues. Trimming cost V 3 bases and J 4 bases; bases outside gene matches: 7. In germline, CDR1 is SNHLY, CDR2 FYNNEI. CDR3 in amino acids: CASSDPAGVADTQYF. CDR3 nucleotide sequence: TGTGCCAGCAGTGACCCGGCGGGAGTGGCAGATACGCAGTATTTT. The complete variable domain, with remaining parts taken from reference TRBV2 and TRBJ2-3, reads EPEVTQTPSHQVTQMGQEVILRCVPISNHLYFYWYRQILGQKVEFLVSFYNNEISEKSEIFDDQFSVERPDGSNFTLKIRSTKLEDSAMYFCASSDPAGVADTQYFGPGTRLTVL.

The V call is TRBV5-8, the J call TRBJ2-7; 11 nucleotides match TRBD1. Germline CDR1 reads SGHTS; CDR2 reads YDEGEE. Unmatched junction bases numbered 6, after V lost 4 bases and J lost 6 bases. This CDR3 is built from 14 residues. This CDR3 is CASSPGTGGREQYF. The CDR3 DNA follows: TGTGCCAGCAGCCCCGGGACAGGGGGGCGCGAGCAGTACTTC.

This sequence joins TRBV27 and TRBJ2-3; D unresolved. V lost 2 bases to trimming and J lost 2 bases, with 5 bases between them. CDR1 and CDR2 from the germline V gene are MNHEY and SMNVEV (reference sequence). The CDR3 loop spans 13 amino acids. In DNA, the CDR3 is TGTGCCAGCAGTTTAATCGTCACAGATACGCAGTATTTT. The encoded protein is CASSLIVTDTQYF.

J is TRBJ1-2 and V is TRBV5-1; D call uncertain. The CDR3 loop spans 16 amino acids. Per the germline V gene, CDR1 is SGHRS and CDR2 is YFSETQ. The V and J ends lost 5 bases and 0 bases respectively, with 17 bases between them. CDR3 sequence: CASRLVESGTNYGYTF. The CDR3 nucleotides are TGCGCCAGCAGGCTGGTCGAATCGGGGACTAACTATGGCTACACCTTC.

The genes are TRBV11-2 and TRBJ2-1, with 12 bases that match TRBD2. Trimming removed 8 bases from V and 7 bases from J; junction bases left unmatched: 3. CDR3 length equals 13 residues. In germline, CDR1 is SGHAT, CDR2 FQNNGV. The CDR3 sequence is CASGLAGYNEQFF. CDR3 bases: TGTGCCAGCGGACTAGCGGGATATAATGAGCAGTTCTTC.

J is TRBJ2-7 and V is TRBV9; D is perhaps TRBD2 (6 bases). With 3 bases removed from V and 4 bases from J, the gap between germline ends came to 14 bases. Germline CDR1 reads SGDLS; CDR2 reads YYNGEE. The CDR3 extends over 14 amino acids. CDR3 sequence (DNA): TGTGCCAGCAGCGCAGGATGGAGGGAGTACGAGCAGTACTTC. Residues: CASSAGWREYEQYF. Combining the CDR3 with reference TRBV9 and TRBJ2-7 gives the whole variable domain DSGVTQTPKHLITATGQRVTLRCSPRSGDLSVYWYQQSLDQGLQFLIQYYNGEERAKGNILERFSAQQFPDLHSELNLSSLELGDSALYFCASSAGWREYEQYFGPGTRLTVT.

The V and J genes are TRBV5-1 and TRBJ2-7, with D perhaps TRBD1 (6 bases). Germline-derived CDR1 and CDR2 are SGHRS and YFSETQ. This CDR3 has 18 amino acids. Trimming took off 5 bases at V and 5 bases at J, with 29 bases between the two ends. The CDR3 DNA is TGCGCCAGCAGTTTGCCGATCTTAGGTGACAGGCGCCCCGACGAGCAGTACTTC. The encoded protein is CASSLPILGDRRPDEQYF.

The chain employs TRBV27 and TRBJ2-5, with D tentatively TRBD2 (6 bases). V lost 4 bases to trimming and J lost 7 bases, with 16 bases between them. This CDR3 has 14 amino acids. From germline, CDR1 is MNHEY and CDR2 SMNVEV (reference sequence). CDR3 protein: CASSSPTRAMTQYF. The CDR3 DNA reads TGTGCCAGCAGTTCTCCGACTAGGGCGATGACCCAGTACTTC.

The gene calls are TRBV6-5 and TRBJ2-1, with D possibly being TRBD1 (5 bases). The CDR3 extends over 16 amino acids. V was shortened by 4 bases and J by 0 bases, with 13 bases between the two germline ends. Germline CDR1 and CDR2: MNHEY and SVGAGI. CDR3 sequence (DNA): TGTGCCAGCAGTTCCTGGACATCTAGCTCCTACAATGAGCAGTTCTTC. It yields the protein CASSSWTSSSYNEQFF.

The chain carries TRBV5-4 and TRBJ1-2, with TRBD1 as a possible D gene (6 bases). This CDR3 contains 13 residues. V gave up 6 bases and J gave up 4 bases, with 13 bases separating them. The germline V gene encodes CDR1 SGHNT and CDR2 YYREEE (reference sequence). The CDR3 nucleotides read TGTGCCAGCACTGACCCCAGGGGCTATGGCTACACCTTC. Translated: CASTDPRGYGYTF.